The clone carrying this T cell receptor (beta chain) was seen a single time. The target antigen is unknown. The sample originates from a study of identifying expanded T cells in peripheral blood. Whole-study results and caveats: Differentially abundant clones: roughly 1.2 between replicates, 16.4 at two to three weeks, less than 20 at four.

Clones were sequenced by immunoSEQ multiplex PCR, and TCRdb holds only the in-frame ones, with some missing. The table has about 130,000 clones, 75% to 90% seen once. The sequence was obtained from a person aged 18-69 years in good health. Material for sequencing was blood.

The CDR3 sequence is CATSEGLATDTQYF. For the CDR3, the DNA is TGTGCCACCAGCGAAGGACTAGCAACCGATACGCAGTATTTT. V and J are TRBV15 and TRBJ2-3; 8 positions agree with TRBD2. The CDR3 covers 14 residues. The junction had 7 bases not matched to a gene; V was cut back by 5 bases and J by 6 bases. Germline V gene data show CDR1 as LNHNV and CDR2 as YYDKDF (reference sequence).